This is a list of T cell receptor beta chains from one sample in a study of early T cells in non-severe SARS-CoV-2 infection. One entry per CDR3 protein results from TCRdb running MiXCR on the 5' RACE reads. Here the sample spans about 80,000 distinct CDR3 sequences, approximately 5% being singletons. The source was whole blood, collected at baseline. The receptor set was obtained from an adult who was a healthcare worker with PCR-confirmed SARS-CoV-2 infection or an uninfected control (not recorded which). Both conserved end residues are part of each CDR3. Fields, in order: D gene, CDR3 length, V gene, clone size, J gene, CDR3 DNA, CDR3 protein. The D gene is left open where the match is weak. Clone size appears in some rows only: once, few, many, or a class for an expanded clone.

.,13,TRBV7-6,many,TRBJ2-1,TGTGCCAGCAGCCCAGGAAGCGAGATCGAGCAGTTCTTC,CASSPGSEIEQFF
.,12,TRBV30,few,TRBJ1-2,TGTGCCTGGAGTGTACCCGGGTCTGGCTACACCTTC,CAWSVPGSGYTF
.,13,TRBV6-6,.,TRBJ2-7,TGTGCCAGCAGTTACGGGGGACCCACCGAGCAGTACTTC,CASSYGGPTEQYF
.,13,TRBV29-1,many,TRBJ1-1,TGCAGCGTTGGGGGCACGGCAAACACTGAAGCTTTCTTT,CSVGGTANTEAFF
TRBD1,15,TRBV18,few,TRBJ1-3,TGTGCCAGCTCACCCAGGGGGCACTCTGGAAACACCATATATTTT,CASSPRGHSGNTIYF
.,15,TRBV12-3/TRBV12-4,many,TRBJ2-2,TGTGCCAGCAGAAGACTGACGAGGAACACCGGGGAGCTGTTTTTT,CASRRLTRNTGELFF
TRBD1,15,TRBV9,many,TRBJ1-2,TGTGCCAGCAGCGAGAGGACAGGGAATAACTATGGCTACACCTTC,CASSERTGNNYGYTF
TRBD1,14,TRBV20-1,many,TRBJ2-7,TGCAGTGCTAGAGAGGGACAGTGGTCGGACGAGCAGTACTTC,CSAREGQWSDEQYF
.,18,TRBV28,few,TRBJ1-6,TGTGCCAGCAGCCCCGGGCCCTTACAGAACTCCTATAATTCACCCCTCCACTTT,CASSPGPLQNSYNSPLHF
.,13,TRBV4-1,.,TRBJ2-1,TGCGCCAGCAGCCAAGGAGGAAGCAATAAGCAGTTCTTC,CASSQGGSNKQFF
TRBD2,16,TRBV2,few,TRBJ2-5,TGTGCCAGCAGAGGGACTAGCGGGACCTGGGCGGAGACCCAGTACTTC,CASRGTSGTWAETQYF
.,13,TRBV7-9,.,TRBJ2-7,TGTGCCAGCAGCCGAGGGGGGACCTACGAGCAGTACTTC,CASSRGGTYEQYF
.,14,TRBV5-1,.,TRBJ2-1,TGCGCCAGCAGCTGGGAGGATCCGACATATGAGCAGTTCTTC,CASSWEDPTYEQFF
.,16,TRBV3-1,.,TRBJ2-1,TGTGCCAGCAGCCACTACCGGGACTCGGTCTACAATGAGCAGTTCTTC,CASSHYRDSVYNEQFF
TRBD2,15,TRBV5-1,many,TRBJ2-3,TGCGCCAGCAGCTCGTGGACTAGCGCGACAGATACGCAGTATTTT,CASSSWTSATDTQYF